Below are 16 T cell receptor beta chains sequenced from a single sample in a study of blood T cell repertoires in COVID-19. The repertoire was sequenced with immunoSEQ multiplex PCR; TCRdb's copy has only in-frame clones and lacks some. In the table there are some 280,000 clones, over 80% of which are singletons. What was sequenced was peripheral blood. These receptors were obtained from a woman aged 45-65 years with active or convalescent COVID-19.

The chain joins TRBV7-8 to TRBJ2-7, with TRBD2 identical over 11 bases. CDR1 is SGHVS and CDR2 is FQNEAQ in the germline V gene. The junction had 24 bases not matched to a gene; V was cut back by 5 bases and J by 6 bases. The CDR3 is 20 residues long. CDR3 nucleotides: TGTGCCAGCAGCCAGTACCCCGGAGGCGGGACTAGCGGTGGAGTTGCCGAGCAGTACTTC. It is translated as CASSQYPGGGTSGGVAEQYF.

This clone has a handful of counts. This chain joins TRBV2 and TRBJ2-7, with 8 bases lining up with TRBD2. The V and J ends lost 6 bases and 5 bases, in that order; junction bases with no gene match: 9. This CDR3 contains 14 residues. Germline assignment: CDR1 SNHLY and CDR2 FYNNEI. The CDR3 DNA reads TGTGCCAGCAGGGGGCGAGCGGGAGTCCACGAGCAGTACTTC. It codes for CASRGRAGVHEQYF.

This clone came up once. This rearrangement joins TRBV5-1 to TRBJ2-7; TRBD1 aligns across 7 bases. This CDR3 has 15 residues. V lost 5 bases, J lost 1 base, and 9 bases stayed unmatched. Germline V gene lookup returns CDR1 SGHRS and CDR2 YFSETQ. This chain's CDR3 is CASRYVTGESYEQYF. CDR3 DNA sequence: TGCGCCAGCAGGTACGTCACAGGGGAATCCTACGAGCAGTACTTC.

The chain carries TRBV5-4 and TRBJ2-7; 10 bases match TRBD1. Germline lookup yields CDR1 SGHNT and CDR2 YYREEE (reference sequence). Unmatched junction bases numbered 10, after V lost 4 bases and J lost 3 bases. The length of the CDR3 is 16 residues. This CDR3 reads CASSQRRGQGIYEQYF. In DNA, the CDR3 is TGTGCCAGCAGCCAGCGGAGGGGACAGGGGATCTACGAGCAGTACTTC. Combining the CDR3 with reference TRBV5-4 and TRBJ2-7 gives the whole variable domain ETGVTQSPTHLIKTRGQQVTLRCSSQSGHNTVSWYQQALGQGPQFIFQYYREEENGRGNFPPRFSGLQFPNYSSELNVNALELDDSALYLCASSQRRGQGIYEQYFGPGTRLTVT.

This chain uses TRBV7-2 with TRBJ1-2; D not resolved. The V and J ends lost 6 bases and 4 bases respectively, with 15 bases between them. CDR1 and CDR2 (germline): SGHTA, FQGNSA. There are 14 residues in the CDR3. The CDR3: CASSQDINTYGYTF. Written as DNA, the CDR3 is TGTGCCAGCAGTCAAGACATCAACACCTATGGCTACACCTTC.

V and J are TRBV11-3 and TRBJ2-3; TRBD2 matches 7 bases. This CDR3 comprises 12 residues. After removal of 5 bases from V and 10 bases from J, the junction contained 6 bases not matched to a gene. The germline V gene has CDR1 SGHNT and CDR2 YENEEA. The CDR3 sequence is CASSPPGGAQYF. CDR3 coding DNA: TGTGCCAGCAGCCCCCCGGGGGGTGCGCAGTATTTT.

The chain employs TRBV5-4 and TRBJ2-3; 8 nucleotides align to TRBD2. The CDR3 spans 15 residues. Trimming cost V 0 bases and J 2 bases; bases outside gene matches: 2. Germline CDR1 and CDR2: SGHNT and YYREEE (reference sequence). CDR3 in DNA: TGTGCCAGCAGCTTGGCACTAGCGGCCACAGATACGCAGTATTTT. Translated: CASSLALAATDTQYF.

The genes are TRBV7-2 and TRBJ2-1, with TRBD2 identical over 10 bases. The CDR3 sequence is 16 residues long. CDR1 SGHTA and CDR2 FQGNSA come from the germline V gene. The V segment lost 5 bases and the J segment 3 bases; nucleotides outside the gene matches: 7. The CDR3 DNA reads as TGTGCCAGCAGCGCCAGACTAGCGGGCATCTACAATGAGCAGTTCTTC. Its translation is CASSARLAGIYNEQFF.

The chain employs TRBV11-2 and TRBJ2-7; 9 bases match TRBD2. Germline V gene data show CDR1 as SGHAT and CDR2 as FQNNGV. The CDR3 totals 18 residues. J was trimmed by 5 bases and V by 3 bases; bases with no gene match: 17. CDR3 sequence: CASSFLLVGGRALNEQYF. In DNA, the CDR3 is TGTGCCAGCAGCTTTCTCTTAGTTGGCGGGAGGGCCCTCAACGAGCAGTACTTC.

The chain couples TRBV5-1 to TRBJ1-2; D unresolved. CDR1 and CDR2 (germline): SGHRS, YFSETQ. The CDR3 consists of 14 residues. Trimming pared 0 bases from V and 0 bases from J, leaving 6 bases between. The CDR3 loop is CASSLGAANYGYTF. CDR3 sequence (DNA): TGCGCCAGCAGCTTGGGGGCAGCTAACTATGGCTACACCTTC.

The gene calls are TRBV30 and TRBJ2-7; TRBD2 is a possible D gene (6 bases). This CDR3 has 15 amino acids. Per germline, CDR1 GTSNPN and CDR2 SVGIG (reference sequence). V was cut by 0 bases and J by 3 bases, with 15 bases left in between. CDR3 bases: TGTGCCTGGAGTGTGCCGGGAGTTATTATCTACGAGCAGTACTTC. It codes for CAWSVPGVIIYEQYF. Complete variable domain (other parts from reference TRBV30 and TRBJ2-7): SQTIHQWPATLVQPVGSPLSLECTVEGTSNPNLYWYRQAAGRGLQLLFYSVGIGQISSEVPQNLSASRPQDRQFILSSKKLLLSDSGFYLCAWSVPGVIIYEQYFGPGTRLTVT.

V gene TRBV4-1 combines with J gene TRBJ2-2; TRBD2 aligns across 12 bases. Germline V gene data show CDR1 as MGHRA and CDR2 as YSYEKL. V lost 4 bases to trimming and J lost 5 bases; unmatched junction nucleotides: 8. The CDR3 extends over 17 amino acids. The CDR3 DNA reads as TGCGCCAGCAGCCCATCTAGCGGGAGGGCCTCTACCGGGGAGCTGTTTTTT. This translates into CASSPSSGRASTGELFF.

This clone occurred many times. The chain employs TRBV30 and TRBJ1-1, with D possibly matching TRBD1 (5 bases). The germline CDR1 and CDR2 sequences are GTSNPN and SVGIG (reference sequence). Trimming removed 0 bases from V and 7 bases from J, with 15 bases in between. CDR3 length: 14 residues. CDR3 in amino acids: CAWSVLVGASEAFF. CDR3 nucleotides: TGTGCCTGGAGTGTACTTGTAGGGGCTAGTGAAGCTTTCTTT.

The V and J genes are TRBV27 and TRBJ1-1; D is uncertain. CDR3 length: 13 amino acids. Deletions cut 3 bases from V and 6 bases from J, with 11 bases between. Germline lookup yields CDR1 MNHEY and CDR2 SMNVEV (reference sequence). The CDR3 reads CASSFTAAAEAFF. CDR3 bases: TGTGCCAGCAGTTTTACGGCGGCGGCTGAAGCTTTCTTT.

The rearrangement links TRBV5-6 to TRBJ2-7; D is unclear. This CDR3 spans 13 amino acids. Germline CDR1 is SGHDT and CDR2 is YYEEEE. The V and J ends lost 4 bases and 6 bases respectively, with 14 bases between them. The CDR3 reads CASSLRATPEQYF. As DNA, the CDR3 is TGTGCCAGCAGCCTACGAGCTACTCCCGAGCAGTACTTC.

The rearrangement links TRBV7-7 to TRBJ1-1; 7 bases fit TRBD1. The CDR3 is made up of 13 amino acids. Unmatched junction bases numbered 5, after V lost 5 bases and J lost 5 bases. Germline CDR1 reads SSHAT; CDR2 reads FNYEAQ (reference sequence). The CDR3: CASSLDRKTEAFF. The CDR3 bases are TGTGCCAGCAGCCTGGACAGGAAAACTGAAGCTTTCTTT.